The T cell receptor (beta chain) described here comes from a study of T-cell memory formation after mild COVID-19. Whole-study findings and limits: Detection of some responders pre-infection suggested pre-existing cross-reactive memory T cells participated.

Per the germline V gene, CDR1 is MNHEY and CDR2 is SMNVEV (reference sequence). The CDR3 is 13 amino acids. Trimming removed 4 bases from V and 4 bases from J, with 9 bases in between. From the 5' RACE reads, TCRdb called clonotypes with MiXCR, one entry per CDR3 protein. The repertoire includes around 420,000 distinct CDR3 sequences, approximately 24% of them detected once, and around 8.8% sits in the top ten. There are a few counts of this clonotype. The antigen remains undetermined. V gene TRBV27 combines with J gene TRBJ2-3; D uncertain. The clonotype comes from an adult woman who had mild COVID-19 (a few samples of this study predate the infection). Cell type and time point are not known. Sequences were obtained from PBMCs or a T cell subset sorted from them (not recorded which). The CDR3 nucleotides read TGTGCCAGCAGTTCGTCAGGATCAGATACGCAGTATTTT. Translation gives CASSSSGSDTQYF.